Listed here are 28 T cell receptor beta chains from one sample, sequenced in a study of blood T cell repertoires in COVID-19. Repertoires were generated with immunoSEQ multiplex PCR, while TCRdb's copy carries only in-frame clones and drops some. The sample contains some 290,000 clones, roughly 93% of which appear only once. The sequencing sample was made of PBMCs or T cells enriched from blood (not recorded which). These receptors were obtained from a woman in her forties with acute COVID-19.

The chain joins TRBV3-1 (or the pseudogene TRBV3-2) to TRBJ1-2; 10 nucleotides line up with TRBD1. With 4 bases clipped from V and 6 bases from J, the junction kept 5 bases outside the gene matches. Germline CDR1 reads LGHDT; CDR2 reads YNNKEL (reference sequence). The CDR3 consists of 14 residues. Here the CDR3 DNA reads TGTGCCAGCAGCCCCTGGGACAGGGGTGATGGCTACACCTTC. The encoded protein is CASSPWDRGDGYTF.

The V call is TRBV2, the J call TRBJ1-4; 8 bases align to TRBD1. There are 13 residues in the CDR3. With V trimmed by 10 bases and J by 6 bases, 7 bases remained unmatched. Germline-derived CDR1 and CDR2 are SNHLY and FYNNEI. The CDR3, as DNA: TGTGCCACCGGGACAGGTTTTGATGAAAAACTGTTTTTT. As protein: CATGTGFDEKLFF.

The gene calls are TRBV10-3 and TRBJ1-1, with 7 positions matching TRBD1. Germline loops: CDR1 ENHRY, CDR2 SYGVKD. The CDR3 sequence is 13 residues long. V dropped 7 bases and J dropped 1; count of bases not matched to a gene: 3. The CDR3 DNA sequence: TGTGCCATCACAGGGACAGCGAACACTGAAGCTTTCTTT. Translated: CAITGTANTEAFF.

The J gene is TRBJ1-6, the V gene TRBV30, with D hard to call. V lost 0 bases and J lost 5, with 8 bases in between. Germline CDR1 reads GTSNPN; CDR2 reads SVGIG (reference sequence). The CDR3 runs to 14 residues. This chain's CDR3 is CAWSVLIDNSPLHF. In DNA form, the CDR3 reads TGTGCCTGGAGTGTACTGATTGATAATTCACCCCTCCACTTT.

This clone was found many times. The V gene is TRBV5-8, the J gene TRBJ1-5, with D unclear. The length of the CDR3 is 15 residues. Trimming stripped 6 bases from V and 0 bases from J, with 13 bases between. In germline, CDR1 is SGHTS, CDR2 YDEGEE. This chain's CDR3 is CASIMSTYSNQPQHF. CDR3 DNA: TGTGCCAGCATCATGAGTACCTATAGCAATCAGCCCCAGCATTTT.

The chain links TRBV11-3 to TRBJ2-5; D is uncertain. Germline CDR1 and CDR2: SGHNT and YENEEA. The V end lost 1 base, the J end lost 4 bases, and 7 bases lay between the germline ends. The CDR3 has 13 amino acids. CDR3 protein: CASSLGPGETQYF. The CDR3 region has the DNA TGTGCCAGCAGCTTAGGTCCGGGAGAGACCCAGTACTTC.

The chain recombines TRBV18 with TRBJ2-7; D is unclear. The CDR3 sequence is 14 residues long. Germline-derived CDR1 and CDR2 are KGHSH and LQKENI. Trimming stripped 5 bases from V and 5 bases from J, with 16 bases between. In nucleotides, the CDR3 is TGTGCCAGCTCAACAATCACACCCCCCCACGAGCAGTACTTC. This gives the protein CASSTITPPHEQYF.

This clone came up a few times. This chain joins TRBV28 and TRBJ2-7; a possible D gene is TRBD1 (8 bases). There are 21 residues in the CDR3. Germline V CDR1 and CDR2: MDHEN, SYDVKM. Trimming cost V 7 bases and J 4 bases, with 38 bases left between them. For the CDR3, the DNA is TGTGCCAGCACCGCCTCGGACAGGGTGCTGAGGGCTAGCGGTAACCGTTACGAGCAGTACTTC. Protein: CASTASDRVLRASGNRYEQYF.

The gene calls are TRBV12-3 or TRBV12-4 and TRBJ2-7; no firm D call. Trimming took 3 bases from V and 4 from J, leaving 7 bases between them. This CDR3 has 12 residues. CDR3 coding DNA: TGTGCCAGCAGTTTTTTGTTATACGAGCAGTACTTC. Its protein is CASSFLLYEQYF.

This chain links TRBV7-9 with TRBJ1-4, with 7 bases that match TRBD1. CDR3 length: 13 amino acids. CDR1 and CDR2 (germline): SEHNR, FQNEAQ (reference sequence). Losses at the gene ends were 4 bases for V and 11 bases for J; bases not matched to a gene: 7. The CDR3 spells CASSSRTGLKLFF. In DNA, the CDR3 is TGTGCCAGCAGCTCGCGGACAGGCCTGAAACTGTTTTTT.

This chain uses TRBV12-3 or TRBV12-4 with TRBJ2-4; D possibly corresponds to TRBD2 (6 bases). CDR3 length equals 13 residues. The V end lost 3 bases, the J end lost 6 bases, and 9 bases lay between the germline ends. In DNA, the CDR3 is TGTGCCAGCAGTTTGCGGGGCGGAAACATTCAGTACTTC. It yields the protein CASSLRGGNIQYF.

The J gene is TRBJ1-2, the V gene TRBV28; D is uncertain. V lost 9 bases to trimming and J lost 3 bases, with 14 bases between them. Germline CDR1 MDHEN, CDR2 SYDVKM. The CDR3 contains 13 residues. The CDR3 sequence is CASNVGRYYGYTF. The CDR3 DNA follows: TGTGCCAGTAATGTTGGGCGCTACTATGGCTACACCTTC.

The rearrangement uses TRBV18 and TRBJ2-6; D is perhaps TRBD1 (5 bases). The germline V gene encodes CDR1 KGHSH and CDR2 LQKENI. The CDR3 consists of 18 residues. Trimming stripped 3 bases from V and 0 bases from J, with 15 bases between. CDR3: CASSPEQALSSGANVLTF. The CDR3 DNA reads TGTGCCAGCTCACCTGAACAGGCCCTAAGCTCTGGGGCCAACGTCCTGACTTTC.

The chain joins TRBV19 to TRBJ1-5; 11 bases are shared with TRBD1. CDR1 LNHDA and CDR2 SQIVND come from the germline V gene (reference sequence). J was trimmed by 9 bases and V by 5 bases; bases with no gene match: 9. CDR3 length equals 15 residues. The CDR3: CASSARDRGTMPQHF. In nucleotides, the CDR3 is TGTGCCAGTAGTGCCCGGGACAGGGGGACCATGCCCCAGCATTTT.

This sequence joins TRBV7-8 and TRBJ2-2; possible D gene TRBD1, 5 bases. CDR1 and CDR2 (germline): SGHVS, FQNEAQ. Trimming took 2 bases from V and 4 from J, leaving 8 bases between them. The CDR3 length is 14 residues. CDR3 region: CASSLYQGTGELFF. Here the CDR3 DNA reads TGTGCCAGCAGCTTATACCAGGGCACCGGGGAGCTGTTTTTT.

This chain connects TRBV30 to TRBJ2-3; 10 bases are shared with TRBD2. From germline, CDR1 is GTSNPN and CDR2 SVGIG (reference sequence). V shed 3 bases, J shed 7 bases, and the junction held 7 bases outside the gene matches. The CDR3 has 14 amino acids. CDR3 residues: CAWRPAGGPYTQYF. The CDR3 bases are TGTGCCTGGAGACCAGCGGGAGGGCCGTATACGCAGTATTTT.

This clone is a singleton in its sample. The chain links TRBV7-9 to TRBJ2-7; maybe TRBD1 (6 bases). Germline V gene data show CDR1 as SEHNR and CDR2 as FQNEAQ (reference sequence). The V gene lost 6 bases and the J gene lost 2 bases, with 14 bases spanning the gap. CDR3 length: 14 residues. The CDR3 bases are TGTGCCAGCAGACCAGGGTCAGGGGCCTACGAGCAGTACTTC. Translation gives CASRPGSGAYEQYF.

This chain uses TRBV18 with TRBJ1-3; no clear D gene. The CDR3 loop spans 14 amino acids. Trimming cost V 0 bases and J 6 bases, with 9 bases left between them. Per the germline V gene, CDR1 is KGHSH and CDR2 is LQKENI. The CDR3 nucleotides are TGTGCCAGCTCACCACCCTTAACAGAAAACACCATATATTTT. This encodes CASSPPLTENTIYF.

This clone occurred once. The chain employs TRBV3-1 (or the pseudogene TRBV3-2) and TRBJ2-5; TRBD2 matches at 12 bases. The CDR3 has 17 residues. V gave up 1 base and J gave up 2 bases; unmatched junction bases: 5. From germline, CDR1 is LGHDT and CDR2 YNNKEL (reference sequence). The CDR3 spells CASSQGLAGAGQETQYF. For the CDR3, the DNA is TGTGCCAGCAGCCAAGGACTAGCGGGGGCCGGACAAGAGACCCAGTACTTC.

The chain recombines TRBV4-1 with TRBJ1-2, with 7 bases fitting TRBD1. V shed 6 bases, J shed 6 bases, and the junction held 10 bases outside the gene matches. CDR1 is MGHRA and CDR2 is YSYEKL in the germline V gene. The CDR3 sequence is 14 residues long. The DNA for the CDR3 is TGCGCCAGCAGGGCACCGACCACAGGGGATGGCTACACCTTC. This gives the protein CASRAPTTGDGYTF.

This chain connects TRBV28 to TRBJ2-5; possibly TRBD1 for D (7 bases). This CDR3 spans 15 amino acids. The germline gives CDR1 MDHEN, CDR2 SYDVKM. Deletions cut 8 bases from V and 4 bases from J, with 20 bases between. The chain's CDR3 is CASSAGGRGSETQYF. The CDR3 DNA reads as TGTGCCAGCTCCGCCGGGGGCAGGGGGTCAGAGACCCAGTACTTC. Drawing the rest from reference TRBV28 and TRBJ2-5, the complete variable domain is DVKVTQSSRYLVKRTGEKVFLECVQDMDHENMFWYRQDPGLGLRLIYFSYDVKMKEKGDIPEGYSVSREKKERFSLILESASTNQTSMYLCASSAGGRGSETQYFGPGTRLLVL.

The count of this clone is one. This rearrangement joins TRBV5-1 to TRBJ1-1; 8 bases are a match to TRBD1. Germline-derived CDR1 and CDR2 are SGHRS and YFSETQ. With 4 bases clipped from V and 0 bases from J, the junction kept 5 bases outside the gene matches. The CDR3 runs 15 residues. The CDR3 DNA reads as TGCGCCAGCAGCAACAGGACAGGGATGAACACTGAAGCTTTCTTT. Translation gives CASSNRTGMNTEAFF. Based on the CDR3 plus reference TRBV5-1 and TRBJ1-1, the full variable domain is KAGVTQTPRYLIKTRGQQVTLSCSPISGHRSVSWYQQTPGQGLQFLFEYFSETQRNKGNFPGRFSGRQFSNSRSEMNVSTLELGDSALYLCASSNRTGMNTEAFFGQGTRLTVV.

J is TRBJ2-1 and V is TRBV19, with D possibly being TRBD1 (6 bases). The V end lost 0 bases, the J end lost 8 bases, and 20 bases lay between the germline ends. The CDR3 has 17 amino acids. Germline loops: CDR1 LNHDA, CDR2 SQIVND (reference sequence). The CDR3 DNA reads as TGTGCCAGTAGTATAGAAGTAGCAGGGACACGGTCCGATGAGCAGTTCTTC. Translation: CASSIEVAGTRSDEQFF.

The rearrangement uses TRBV6-5 and TRBJ2-2; 11 bases match TRBD2. After removal of 2 bases from V and 4 bases from J, the junction contained 3 bases not matched to a gene. The germline V gene encodes CDR1 MNHEY and CDR2 SVGAGI. This CDR3 spans 16 amino acids. DNA of the CDR3: TGTGCCAGCAGTTACAGTAGCGGGGGGGGCACCGGGGAGCTGTTTTTT. Its translation is CASSYSSGGGTGELFF.

This clone was observed a single time. The chain joins TRBV9 to TRBJ2-7; 9 nucleotides align to TRBD2. The CDR3 has 15 residues. The germline CDR1 and CDR2 sequences are SGDLS and YYNGEE. Trimming removed 4 bases from V and 3 bases from J; junction bases left unmatched: 8. The CDR3: CASSPRVAGVYEQYF. The CDR3 DNA sequence: TGTGCCAGCAGCCCCCGGGTAGCGGGAGTCTACGAGCAGTACTTC.

This chain links TRBV6-1 with TRBJ1-3; D not certain. Germline CDR1 and CDR2: MNHNS and SASEGT. V gave up 2 bases and J gave up 4 bases, with 6 bases separating them. This CDR3 is built from 13 residues. As DNA, the CDR3 is TGTGCCAGCAGTGAACTGAGGGGAAACACCATATATTTT. It is translated as CASSELRGNTIYF.

V and J are TRBV7-6 and TRBJ2-7, with 9 nucleotides matching TRBD2. This CDR3 has 15 amino acids. The junction had 3 bases not matched to a gene; V was cut back by 1 base and J by 2 bases. From germline, CDR1 is SGHVS and CDR2 FNYEAQ. The CDR3 DNA sequence: TGTGCCAGCAGCTTAGGTAGCGGGAGCCCCTACGAGCAGTACTTC. Protein product: CASSLGSGSPYEQYF.

This clone was found once. The chain carries TRBV14 and TRBJ1-2; D unclear. Germline-derived CDR1 and CDR2 are SGHDN and FVKESK. Deletions cut 4 bases from V and 2 bases from J, with 5 bases between. This CDR3 is built from 12 residues. In DNA, the CDR3 is TGTGCCAGCAGCCGCCGGAACTATGGCTACACCTTC. It is translated as CASSRRNYGYTF.